The next 23 T cell receptor beta chains were all read from a single sample in a study of vaccination effects on CD4 cells after COVID-19 (dated by TCRdb to between 2021 and 2024). To identify antigen-specific CD4+ T cell clonotypes by their expansion, the ViraFEST assay first stimulated PBMC with viral peptide pools and then applied TCR sequencing. After more than 9 days of culture, CD4+ T cells were isolated with the EasySep CD4+ T cell isolation kit. Participants received two doses of either the BNT162b2 or the mRNA-1273 mRNA SARS-CoV-2 vaccine. No antigen has been identified for these receptors. The library was built by means of the immunoSEQ multiplex PCR assay. TCRdb mirrors the immuneACCESS table, restricted to in-frame sequences. Some clones are absent from its copies; in checked studies, under half trace to an unresolved V gene, and the reason for the others is unknown. Within this sample are approximately 65,000 clones, with roughly 74% of them counted one time only. In total, the top ten clones hold around 1.5% of the sample.

Sequencing was performed on CD4+ T cells from PBMCs cultured with HCoV-229E spike peptides, taken after COVID-19 vaccination. The sample's cell subset or site label, decoded: HCoV-229E spike overlapping peptide pool stimulation. All receptors derive from a human donor who received a COVID-19 vaccine.

The rearrangement links TRBV10-1 to TRBJ1-1; 9 bases are shared with TRBD1. The germline V gene has CDR1 WNHNN and CDR2 SYGVQD (reference sequence). This CDR3 has 13 residues. Losses at the gene ends were 6 bases for V and 4 bases for J; bases not matched to a gene: 3. This chain's CDR3 is CASRGQGPTEAFF. The DNA for the CDR3 is TGCGCCAGCAGAGGACAGGGGCCCACTGAAGCTTTCTTT.

The count of this clone is one. The chain carries TRBV5-6 and TRBJ2-3; weak D call: TRBD2 (5 bases). Trimming removed 4 bases from V and 0 bases from J, with 9 bases in between. The CDR3 runs to 14 residues. Germline V CDR1 and CDR2: SGHDT, YYEEEE. Here the CDR3 DNA reads TGTGCCAGCAGCCTGACTATTAGCACAGATACGCAGTATTTT. This encodes CASSLTISTDTQYF.

This chain joins TRBV19 and TRBJ1-5; D gene unclear. Germline lookup yields CDR1 LNHDA and CDR2 SQIVND (reference sequence). Trimming removed 0 bases from V and 3 bases from J, with 9 bases in between. The CDR3 has 15 residues. This CDR3 is CASSIDGPDNQPQHF. For the CDR3, the DNA is TGTGCCAGTAGTATAGATGGGCCCGACAATCAGCCCCAGCATTTT.

The J gene is TRBJ2-5, the V gene TRBV24-1, with 10 positions matching TRBD1. The germline V gene encodes CDR1 KGHDR and CDR2 SFDVKD. Losses at the gene ends were 10 bases for V and 2 bases for J; bases not matched to a gene: 9. The CDR3 loop spans 15 amino acids. The chain's CDR3 is CATKATGGYQETQYF. The CDR3 DNA sequence: TGTGCCACAAAAGCGACAGGGGGCTATCAAGAGACCCAGTACTTC.

V gene TRBV5-1 combines with J gene TRBJ1-1; D might be TRBD1 (6 bases). CDR1 and CDR2 from the germline V gene are SGHRS and YFSETQ. This CDR3 is built from 15 residues. V was cut by 4 bases and J by 2 bases, with 15 bases left in between. CDR3 sequence: CASSLTTGANTEAFF. CDR3 in DNA: TGCGCCAGCAGCCTGACGACAGGAGCCAACACTGAAGCTTTCTTT.

This clone was counted only a few times. V and J are TRBV29-1 and TRBJ2-2; 9 bases fit TRBD2. The CDR3 runs to 15 residues. Trimming took 5 bases from V and 5 from J; bases not matched to a gene: 9. Germline CDR1 reads SQVTM; CDR2 reads ANQGSEA. CDR3 region: CSVRFLAGRTGELFF. CDR3 coding DNA: TGCAGCGTTCGGTTCCTAGCGGGGAGGACCGGGGAGCTGTTTTTT.

A single count supports this clone. The chain links TRBV4-1 to TRBJ1-5; D is perhaps TRBD1 (6 bases). The V gene's germline CDR1 is MGHRA and CDR2 YSYEKL. V was cut by 1 base and J by 3 bases, with 10 bases left in between. The CDR3 runs to 15 residues. The CDR3 protein is CASSQVGGVNQPQHF. The CDR3 nucleotides read TGCGCCAGCAGCCAAGTAGGGGGGGTCAATCAGCCCCAGCATTTT.

The chain combines TRBV6-1 with TRBJ1-5; a weak D match, TRBD1 (6 bases). The CDR3 loop spans 17 amino acids. V lost 2 bases and J 6 bases, leaving 20 bases between the germline ends. Germline V gene lookup returns CDR1 MNHNS and CDR2 SASEGT. The chain's CDR3 is CASSEWRTGAFGQPQHF. The DNA of the CDR3 is TGTGCCAGCAGTGAATGGCGGACGGGGGCCTTCGGTCAGCCCCAGCATTTT.

The chain recombines TRBV19 with TRBJ1-5; D gene ambiguous. Germline V gene sequence: CDR1 LNHDA, CDR2 SQIVND (reference sequence). Trimming removed 1 base from V and 0 bases from J, with 7 bases in between. The CDR3 is 15 amino acids. The CDR3 DNA sequence: TGTGCCAGTAGTATAGGACGGTATAGCAATCAGCCCCAGCATTTT. Its protein is CASSIGRYSNQPQHF. Full variable domain (rest looked up from reference TRBV19 and TRBJ1-5): DGGITQSPKYLFRKEGQNVTLSCEQNLNHDAMYWYRQDPGQGLRLIYYSQIVNDFQKGDIAEGYSVSREKKESFPLTVTSAQKNPTAFYLCASSIGRYSNQPQHFGDGTRLSIL.

The chain has TRBV2 and TRBJ2-7, with 9 bases that match TRBD2. The CDR3 spans 13 residues. Per germline, CDR1 SNHLY and CDR2 FYNNEI. In DNA, the CDR3 is TGTGCCAGCAGTGAATTGAGACTAGCGGATCAGTGGGTC. It codes for CASSELRLADQWV.

The chain employs TRBV9 and TRBJ1-4; D uncertain. V was trimmed by 3 bases and J by 0 bases, leaving 6 bases between them. This CDR3 has 14 residues. Germline assignment: CDR1 SGDLS and CDR2 YYNGEE. In nucleotides, the CDR3 is TGTGCCAGCAGCGACAGCTCAACTAATGAAAAACTGTTTTTT. It encodes CASSDSSTNEKLFF.

This clone was seen only once. The rearrangement links TRBV6-2 or TRBV6-3 to TRBJ1-2; D is undetermined. V gave up 4 bases and J gave up 8 bases, with 11 bases separating them. CDR3 length: 12 residues. CDR1 is MNHEY and CDR2 is SVGEGT in the germline V gene. The CDR3 region is CASSSSPRGYTF. The CDR3 bases are TGTGCCAGCAGTTCTAGCCCTCGGGGCTACACCTTC.

The sample holds one count of this clone. The chain is built from TRBV27 and TRBJ2-5; D remains unclear. With 4 bases removed from V and 2 bases from J, the gap between germline ends came to 14 bases. The CDR3 loop spans 15 amino acids. Germline CDR1 MNHEY, CDR2 SMNVEV (reference sequence). CDR3 coding DNA: TGTGCCAGCAGTTCAGCAGCAGGTCTTCAAGAGACCCAGTACTTC. The encoded protein is CASSSAAGLQETQYF.

The rearrangement uses TRBV6-4 and TRBJ2-6; D unclear. Germline loops: CDR1 MRHNA, CDR2 SNTAGT. This CDR3 is 15 amino acids long. Trimming took off 1 base at V and 2 bases at J, with 6 bases between the two ends. The CDR3: CASSDLGTGANVLTF. CDR3 DNA sequence: TGTGCCAGCAGTGACTTAGGGACTGGGGCCAACGTCCTGACTTTC.

This clone came up a few times. The chain has TRBV29-1 and TRBJ1-2; a weak D match, TRBD1 (6 bases). V lost 3 bases and J 7 bases, leaving 9 bases between the germline ends. The germline gives CDR1 SQVTM, CDR2 ANQGSEA. This CDR3 is built from 11 residues. This chain's CDR3 is CSVDPGVGYTF. CDR3 DNA sequence: TGCAGCGTTGACCCAGGGGTTGGCTACACCTTC.

The chain links TRBV4-3 to TRBJ1-3; D might be TRBD1 (5 bases). Germline V CDR1 and CDR2: LGHNA, YSLEER. The V and J ends lost 0 bases and 0 bases respectively, with 12 bases between them. The CDR3 length is 17 residues. In nucleotides, the CDR3 is TGCGCCAGCAGCCAAGATTGGGGGTCCAGCTCTGGAAACACCATATATTTT. Its protein is CASSQDWGSSSGNTIYF.

The chain combines TRBV28 with TRBJ1-3; D might be TRBD1 (6 bases). Germline lookup yields CDR1 MDHEN and CDR2 SYDVKM. This CDR3 has 14 amino acids. The V end was cut by 3 bases, the J end by 0 bases, with 6 bases between. CDR3 protein: CASSLGHSGNTIYF. DNA for the CDR3: TGTGCCAGCAGTTTGGGACACTCTGGAAACACCATATATTTT. Based on the CDR3 plus reference TRBV28 and TRBJ1-3, the full variable domain is DVKVTQSSRYLVKRTGEKVFLECVQDMDHENMFWYRQDPGLGLRLIYFSYDVKMKEKGDIPEGYSVSREKKERFSLILESASTNQTSMYLCASSLGHSGNTIYFGEGSWLTVV.

This clone appeared a few times. The chain has TRBV18 and TRBJ1-2; possibly TRBD1 for D (6 bases). Germline V gene sequence: CDR1 KGHSH, CDR2 LQKENI. This CDR3 has 13 amino acids. Between the trimmed V and J ends, which lost 4 bases and 3 bases, there was a span of 9 bases. The CDR3 protein is CASSLDRDYGYTF. The CDR3 nucleotides are TGTGCCAGCTCACTGGACAGAGACTATGGCTACACCTTC.

The rearrangement uses TRBV25-1 and TRBJ2-1; D is uncertain. V lost 3 bases and J 0 bases, leaving 6 bases between the germline ends. This CDR3 is 14 amino acids long. Germline V gene sequence: CDR1 MGHDK, CDR2 SYGVNS. Here the CDR3 reads CASSERGSYNEQFF. In nucleotides, the CDR3 is TGTGCCAGCAGTGAGAGAGGCTCCTACAATGAGCAGTTCTTC.

The genes are TRBV25-1 and TRBJ1-3; TRBD1 is a possible D gene (5 bases). Per germline, CDR1 MGHDK and CDR2 SYGVNS. The length of the CDR3 is 15 residues. V lost 4 bases, J lost 0 bases, and 10 bases lay in between. CDR3 amino acids: CASSGGPRSGNTIYF. The CDR3, as DNA: TGTGCCAGCAGTGGGGGACCCCGCTCTGGAAACACCATATATTTT.

The sample holds one count of this clone. The chain is built from TRBV11-2 and TRBJ1-2; 7 nucleotides align to TRBD1. V dropped 5 bases and J dropped 2; count of bases not matched to a gene: 8. The CDR3 totals 15 residues. Germline values: CDR1 SGHAT, CDR2 FQNNGV. The DNA for the CDR3 is TGTGCCAGCAGCCCCGGAGGGGGACAGAACTATGGCTACACCTTC. Its translation is CASSPGGGQNYGYTF.

The J gene is TRBJ2-3, the V gene TRBV5-1; the D gene is possibly TRBD2 (5 bases). The CDR3 has 14 residues. V shed 4 bases and J shed 4 bases, with 13 bases lying between them. Germline assignment: CDR1 SGHRS and CDR2 YFSETQ. Here the CDR3 DNA reads TGCGCCAGCAGCATAACACGGGGAGCAGATACGCAGTATTTT. Translating it yields CASSITRGADTQYF.

V is TRBV30 and J is TRBJ2-5; D is possibly TRBD2 (6 bases). From germline, CDR1 is GTSNPN and CDR2 SVGIG (reference sequence). V lost 1 base and J lost 9, with 18 bases in between. The CDR3 has 14 amino acids. CDR3 coding DNA: TGTGCCTGGAGTGCTCTTATGGAGGGGATGGCCCAGTACTTC. It specifies CAWSALMEGMAQYF.